This TCR beta chain comes out of a study of T cells in Graves' hyperthyroidism and ophthalmopathy. Study as a whole: Staff took peripheral blood when the initial diagnosis was made, before any treatment began.

Study conclusions and caveats: Onset of ophthalmopathy came a median 6.5 months after the model predicted it. Researchers found most expanded thyroid clonotypes above 0.001 in blood as well.

CDR3 length equals 15 residues. Trimming took 6 bases from V and 4 from J; bases not matched to a gene: 10. Germline CDR1 is SNHLY and CDR2 is FYNNEI. As concerns this clonotype: Its antigen is as yet unknown.

Template material for amplifying TCR beta CDR3 regions consisted of RNA transcripts. Researchers ran a first-round RT-PCR on the TCR CDR3 using the HTBI primer set. TCRdb reanalysed the multiplex PCR reads using MiXCR and keeps one entry per CDR3 protein. Here the sample spans 300,000 or so distinct CDR3 sequences, around 20% being singletons. The material sequenced was blood. The clonotype comes from a woman in her 50s with Graves' hyperthyroidism. The chain links TRBV2 to TRBJ1-1, with 8 nucleotides matching TRBD1. The CDR3 nucleotides are TGTGCCAGCAGCTTCCGGACAGGGCCGGGCACTGAAGCTTTCTTT. Protein sequence: CASSFRTGPGTEAFF.